These T cell receptor beta chains were read from a single sample in a study of spatial heterogeneity in lung cancer. Using its own MiXCR run on the 5' RACE reads, TCRdb lists one record per CDR3 protein. The sample contains around 48,000 distinct CDR3 sequences, over 4.5% of which appear only once. Source: PBMCs, taken at surgery. The receptors were gathered from a male donor with early-stage non-small cell lung cancer. CDR3s include the opening cysteine and the closing phenylalanine or tryptophan. A D gene is named only where the DNA matches it firmly. Where a row states a size, it is once, few, many or the class of an expanded clone; other rows omit it.

J gene	D gene	V gene	clone size	CDR3 DNA	CDR3 protein
TRBJ2-1	-	TRBV11-3	few	TGTGCCAGCAGCCCCCAACCCCGGGATGAGCAGTTCTTC	CASSPQPRDEQFF
TRBJ1-5	TRBD1	TRBV19	many	TGTGCCAGTAGGACAGGGGGCTCGGGCAATCAGCCCCAGCATTTT	CASRTGGSGNQPQHF
TRBJ1-3	-	TRBV11-2	many	TGTGCCAGCAGCTGGGTCCCCTTGGGAAACACCATATATTTT	CASSWVPLGNTIYF
TRBJ1-4	-	TRBV2	many	TGTGCCAGCACCCAAACAGCCGCAACTAATGAAAAACTGTTTTTT	CASTQTAATNEKLFF
TRBJ2-7	TRBD1	TRBV30	few	TGTGCCTGGAGTGTCCTTCGTACTGTACCCCGTATCCGGGACAGGGTCTCCTACGAGCAGTACTTC	CAWSVLRTVPRIRDRVSYEQYF
TRBJ2-1	TRBD2	TRBV6-2/TRBV6-3	many	TGTGCCAGCGGAGGGACTAGCGGGAGCGATGAGCAGTTCTTC	CASGGTSGSDEQFF
TRBJ1-5	-	TRBV7-2	many	TGTGCCAGCAGCTTAGTTCGGGACAATCAGCCCCAGCATTTT	CASSLVRDNQPQHF
TRBJ2-1	TRBD2	TRBV18	many	TGTGCCAGCTCACTTGCTTGGATGCGGGAGGGCCTGAATGAGCAGTTCTTC	CASSLAWMREGLNEQFF
TRBJ1-5	-	TRBV19	many	TGTGCCAGTAGCCTTGGAGGGCCCCAGCATTTT	CASSLGGPQHF
TRBJ2-7	-	TRBV6-5	few	TGTGCCAGCAGGCGACAGTCTAGCGAGCAGTACTTC	CASRRQSSEQYF
TRBJ2-3	-	TRBV20-1	few	TGCAGTGCTACGGCCCCTATTAGCACAGATACGCAGTATTTT	CSATAPISTDTQYF
TRBJ2-2	TRBD1	TRBV7-9	medium-sized	TGTGCCAGCAGACCGAACAGGGGCGGGGAGCTGTTTTTT	CASRPNRGGELFF
TRBJ2-1	-	TRBV18	many	TGTGCCAGCTCACCATCTACGGACAATGAGCAGTTCTTC	CASSPSTDNEQFF
TRBJ2-3	TRBD2	TRBV4-1	many	TGCGCCAGCAGCCAGGCGATTACTAGCGGAGGGCCTAGTTCTCACACGCAGTATTTT	CASSQAITSGGPSSHTQYF
TRBJ1-1	TRBD1	TRBV5-1	many	TGCGCCAGCAGCTGGGGGGACAGCGACGCTGAAGCTTTCTTT	CASSWGDSDAEAFF
TRBJ2-3	-	TRBV21-1	many	TGTGCCAGCAGCAAAGCGCCGGGACAGGGAGCAGATACGCAGTATTTT	CASSKAPGQGADTQYF
TRBJ2-1	TRBD2	TRBV10-1	many	TGCGCCAGCAACGGGACTAGTAGCCATGAGCAGTTCTTC	CASNGTSSHEQFF
TRBJ1-4	TRBD1	TRBV28	many	TGTGCCAGCAGTCTTCGGACAGGGGGCCGTTTTGATGAAAAACTGTTTTTT	CASSLRTGGRFDEKLFF
TRBJ2-1	TRBD2	TRBV28	many	TGTGCCAGCAGTGGGGCTAGCGGTTCCTACAATGAGCAGTTCTTC	CASSGASGSYNEQFF
TRBJ1-2	TRBD1	TRBV5-6	many	TGTGCCAGCAGCTTGGTAGAGTACAGGGGCTACTATGGCTACACCTTC	CASSLVEYRGYYGYTF
TRBJ1-4	-	TRBV5-5	many	TGTGCCAGCAACCGGGGGTCGGGGGAAAAACTGTTTTTT	CASNRGSGEKLFF
TRBJ2-1	-	TRBV12-3/TRBV12-4	many	TGTGCCAGCAGTTTCAGGGGCGGAATTGATGAGCAGTTCTTC	CASSFRGGIDEQFF
TRBJ1-2	-	TRBV5-1	many	TGCGCCAGCAGCTTGGATGGGGGGCACTATGGCTACACCTTC	CASSLDGGHYGYTF
TRBJ2-6	-	TRBV7-8	many	TGTGCCAGTTCCGGGGACGGGGCCAACGTCCTGACTTTC	CASSGDGANVLTF
TRBJ2-4	-	TRBV9	few	TGTGCCAGCAGCCCCCACGGGGAATCGGTCAAAAACATTCAGTACTTC	CASSPHGESVKNIQYF
TRBJ2-5	TRBD1	TRBV28	many	TGTGCCAGCAGTCAACAGGGGCGGGAGACCCAGTACTTC	CASSQQGRETQYF
TRBJ2-3	TRBD2	TRBV11-2	many	TGTGCCAGCAGACTAGCGGGAGGACGGGCGGATACGCAGTATTTT	CASRLAGGRADTQYF
TRBJ2-2	TRBD2	TRBV4-1	-	TGCGCCAGCAGCCAAGATACGGGAGGGCGGACCGGGGAGCTGTTTTTT	CASSQDTGGRTGELFF
TRBJ1-1	TRBD1	TRBV4-2	many	TGTGCCAGCAGCCAAGTCCAAGGGGGCTACATGAACACTGAAGCTTTCTTT	CASSQVQGGYMNTEAFF
TRBJ2-7	TRBD2	TRBV29-1	many	TGCAGCTACTCGGGAGGTACACTTTACGAGCAGTACTTC	CSYSGGTLYEQYF
TRBJ1-1	-	TRBV11-3	-	TGTGCCAGCAGCCCCCGGACCGACGCTGAAGCTTTCTTT	CASSPRTDAEAFF
TRBJ2-5	-	TRBV7-2	few	TGTGCCAGCAGCTTAGAGGTCGTGGGGGAGACCCAGTACTTC	CASSLEVVGETQYF
TRBJ2-3	-	TRBV11-2	many	TGTGCCAGCAGCTTCCCCTCGGGCCGGAGCACAGATACGCAGTATTTT	CASSFPSGRSTDTQYF
TRBJ1-6	-	TRBV6-1	many	TGTGCCAGCAGTGAAAGGAGGGTCACCTATAATTCACCCCTCCACTTT	CASSERRVTYNSPLHF
TRBJ1-2	TRBD1	TRBV7-2	many	TGTGCCAGCAGCGAGACAGGGGTTGACTATGGCTACACCTTC	CASSETGVDYGYTF
TRBJ2-3	-	TRBV20-1	many	TGCAGTGCTAGAGATTTCAGGACAGGCACAGATACGCAGTATTTT	CSARDFRTGTDTQYF
TRBJ1-1	TRBD1	TRBV5-6	many	TGTGCCAGCAGCTCGACAGGGTACACTGAAGCTTTCTTT	CASSSTGYTEAFF
TRBJ2-1	-	TRBV9	many	TGTGCCAGCAGCGTAGGCATAGCAGACAGATACAATGAGCAGTTCTTC	CASSVGIADRYNEQFF
TRBJ2-2	-	TRBV11-2	many	TGTGCCAGCAGCTTAGGTCTCGGGGAGCTGTTTTTT	CASSLGLGELFF
TRBJ2-2	-	TRBV6-5	many	TGTGCCAGCAGTTACCCCGGCGGGGACAAGAACACCGGGGAGCTGTTTTTT	CASSYPGGDKNTGELFF